This TCR beta chain was profiled in a study of response to subunit inactivated influenza vaccine. TCRdb re-analysed the RT-PCR reads in MiXCR, keeping a single row per CDR3 protein. The sample records more than 500,000 distinct CDR3 sequences, approximately 10% being singletons. The CDR3 has 13 amino acids. CDR1 and CDR2 from the germline V gene are SGHRS and YFSETQ. V lost 5 bases, J lost 8 bases, and 6 bases stayed unmatched. These sequences were also reported in another study, on T cells expressing NK-cell markers. That report notes: Generation of TCR beta cDNA was performed by 5'RACE template switching incorporating UMIs. Underlying the TCR beta repertoires were sorted CD3+CD56+NKG2C+, CD3+CD56+NKG2C- and CD3+CD56-NKG2C+ T cells. Seven HCMV-seropositive donors and one seronegative donor made up the eight sequenced donors. For several donors, these clonotypes were likewise the leading ones in the CD3+CD56-NKG2C+ fraction.

The rearrangement links TRBV5-1 to TRBJ2-1; 8 positions match TRBD1. This receptor was identified in a man aged 50-59 years who received an inactivated influenza vaccine. Here the sequenced sample was PBMCs from blood, taken on the day of vaccination. The CDR3 reads CASRAGTGHEQFF. CDR3 bases: TGCGCCAGCAGAGCTGGGACAGGACATGAGCAGTTCTTC.